This is a list of T cell receptor beta chains from one sample in a study of blood T cell repertoires in COVID-19. Using immunoSEQ multiplex PCR, the repertoire was profiled, and TCRdb retains in-frame clones only, with some absent. The sample has about 210,000 clones, about 84% seen once. Source material: peripheral blood. The receptors originated from a woman at least 80 years old with COVID-19, enrolled during active disease. Both conserved end residues are part of each CDR3. The D gene is left open where the match is weak. The size of a clone is reported for some rows only, either as once, few or many, or as a class for expanded clones.

CDR3nt: TGTGCCAGCAGCTTTGGACAGGGAATGACTGAAGCTTTCTTT
CDR3aa: CASSFGQGMTEAFF
d_gene: TRBD1
abundance: -
j_gene: TRBJ1-1
len: 14
v_gene: TRBV7-8

CDR3nt: TGTGCCAGCAGCGCGACACCTTCTAACTATGGCTACACCTTC
CDR3aa: CASSATPSNYGYTF
d_gene: -
abundance: -
j_gene: TRBJ1-2
len: 14
v_gene: TRBV9

CDR3nt: TGTGCCAGCAGCTTGCGGGACGGCAGCTCCTACGAGCAGTACTTC
CDR3aa: CASSLRDGSSYEQYF
d_gene: -
abundance: -
j_gene: TRBJ2-7
len: 15
v_gene: TRBV11-2

CDR3nt: TGTGCCAGTAGTACTACCAGACAGGGGTATGGCTACACCTTC
CDR3aa: CASSTTRQGYGYTF
d_gene: TRBD1
abundance: -
j_gene: TRBJ1-2
len: 14
v_gene: TRBV19

CDR3nt: TGCGCCAGCAGCTGGGGACTAGCGGGGGTTTCCACCGGGGAGCTGTTTTTT
CDR3aa: CASSWGLAGVSTGELFF
d_gene: TRBD2
abundance: -
j_gene: TRBJ2-2
len: 17
v_gene: TRBV5-1

CDR3nt: TGCAGCGTTGTTACAGGGCTTAATCAGCCCCAGCATTTT
CDR3aa: CSVVTGLNQPQHF
d_gene: -
abundance: -
j_gene: TRBJ1-5
len: 13
v_gene: TRBV29-1

CDR3nt: TGTGCCAGCAGTTTTGGGGCGGGACAGGGGGAAGAAAAACTGTTTTTT
CDR3aa: CASSFGAGQGEEKLFF
d_gene: TRBD1
abundance: -
j_gene: TRBJ1-4
len: 16
v_gene: TRBV28

CDR3nt: TGCGCCAGCAGCTTGGGACAGGGCCGAGGCGAAAAACTGTTTTTT
CDR3aa: CASSLGQGRGEKLFF
d_gene: TRBD1
abundance: -
j_gene: TRBJ1-4
len: 15
v_gene: TRBV5-1

CDR3nt: TGTGCCAGCAGTGAAGGGGCAGGGGGCGCGGGTTATGGCTACACCTTC
CDR3aa: CASSEGAGGAGYGYTF
d_gene: TRBD1
abundance: -
j_gene: TRBJ1-2
len: 16
v_gene: TRBV6-1

CDR3nt: TGTGCCAGCAGCAACTGGGCTGGAGGGAATTCACCCCTCCACTTT
CDR3aa: CASSNWAGGNSPLHF
d_gene: -
abundance: -
j_gene: TRBJ1-6
len: 15
v_gene: TRBV5-4

CDR3nt: TGCAGCGTTAGGGGAACCTCGGATGGGGCCTATGGCTACACCTTC
CDR3aa: CSVRGTSDGAYGYTF
d_gene: -
abundance: few
j_gene: TRBJ1-2
len: 15
v_gene: TRBV29-1

CDR3nt: TGTGCCAGTAGTTTCAACAGGATAGGGCCAGGCAATCAGCCCCAGCATTTT
CDR3aa: CASSFNRIGPGNQPQHF
d_gene: -
abundance: many
j_gene: TRBJ1-5
len: 17
v_gene: TRBV19

CDR3nt: TGTGCCAGCAGTGAAGCCCAGGGAACCGGGGAGCTGTTTTTT
CDR3aa: CASSEAQGTGELFF
d_gene: -
abundance: once
j_gene: TRBJ2-2
len: 14
v_gene: TRBV2

CDR3nt: TGCAGTGCTAGAGACGAACCCGGTGCTTTCTTT
CDR3aa: CSARDEPGAFF
d_gene: -
abundance: -
j_gene: TRBJ1-1
len: 11
v_gene: TRBV20-1

CDR3nt: TGCAGCGTTGGGGAGGCGGGGGGCGGTGGAAAACTGTTTTTT
CDR3aa: CSVGEAGGGGKLFF
d_gene: -
abundance: -
j_gene: TRBJ1-4
len: 14
v_gene: TRBV29-1

CDR3nt: TGTGCCAGCTCAGAGACAGAATCCAGCGAAAAACTGTTTTTT
CDR3aa: CASSETESSEKLFF
d_gene: -
abundance: -
j_gene: TRBJ1-4
len: 14
v_gene: TRBV18

CDR3nt: TGTGCCAGCAGCCTATCAGGGGGCAATCAGCCCCAGCATTTT
CDR3aa: CASSLSGGNQPQHF
d_gene: -
abundance: -
j_gene: TRBJ1-5
len: 14
v_gene: TRBV6-4

CDR3nt: TGTGCCACCAGTGATGCCCGCCGACTAGCGGGAGGGCTAATGGATACGCAGTATTTT
CDR3aa: CATSDARRLAGGLMDTQYF
d_gene: TRBD2
abundance: -
j_gene: TRBJ2-3
len: 19
v_gene: TRBV24-1

CDR3nt: TGTGCCAGCAGCTTATCCGGGGGGTTAGATACGCAGTATTTT
CDR3aa: CASSLSGGLDTQYF
d_gene: TRBD2
abundance: -
j_gene: TRBJ2-3
len: 14
v_gene: TRBV7-2

CDR3nt: TGTGCCAGCAGCGTCCTAGCGGGAAGGGATGAGCAGTTCTTC
CDR3aa: CASSVLAGRDEQFF
d_gene: TRBD2
abundance: -
j_gene: TRBJ2-1
len: 14
v_gene: TRBV9

CDR3nt: TGTGCCAGCAGTCACCTCCGATTGACAGGCCGGACAATTCGGACTGAAGCTTTCTTT
CDR3aa: CASSHLRLTGRTIRTEAFF
d_gene: -
abundance: -
j_gene: TRBJ1-1
len: 19
v_gene: TRBV28

CDR3nt: TGTGCCAGCGGGGCGGACAGGGGATCCTACGAGCAGTACTTC
CDR3aa: CASGADRGSYEQYF
d_gene: TRBD1
abundance: -
j_gene: TRBJ2-7
len: 14
v_gene: TRBV6-5

CDR3nt: TGTGCCAGCAAATACGCGGGCGACCCCCGGAAAGCTTTCTTT
CDR3aa: CASKYAGDPRKAFF
d_gene: -
abundance: -
j_gene: TRBJ1-1
len: 14
v_gene: TRBV5-6

CDR3nt: TGTGCCAGCTCCCCAACTGAGGATCAGCCCCAGCATTTT
CDR3aa: CASSPTEDQPQHF
d_gene: -
abundance: once
j_gene: TRBJ1-5
len: 13
v_gene: TRBV18

CDR3nt: TGTGCCAGCAGCCTAGGACAGCAGAACACTGAAGCTTTCTTT
CDR3aa: CASSLGQQNTEAFF
d_gene: -
abundance: -
j_gene: TRBJ1-1
len: 14
v_gene: TRBV3-1/TRBV3-2

CDR3nt: TGCGCCAGCAGCCAAGTACAGGGAGTAGGCTATGGCTACACCTTC
CDR3aa: CASSQVQGVGYGYTF
d_gene: -
abundance: -
j_gene: TRBJ1-2
len: 15
v_gene: TRBV4-1

CDR3nt: TGTGCCAGCAGCGTAGAGGACTCATCTGGAAACACCATATATTTT
CDR3aa: CASSVEDSSGNTIYF
d_gene: -
abundance: -
j_gene: TRBJ1-3
len: 15
v_gene: TRBV9

CDR3nt: TGTGCCAGCAGCCAAGAGTACCAAGAGACCCAGTACTTC
CDR3aa: CASSQEYQETQYF
d_gene: -
abundance: -
j_gene: TRBJ2-5
len: 13
v_gene: TRBV7-3

CDR3nt: TGTGCCAGCATGACGGGGGTGGGCTATGGCTACACCTTC
CDR3aa: CASMTGVGYGYTF
d_gene: -
abundance: -
j_gene: TRBJ1-2
len: 13
v_gene: TRBV6-5

CDR3nt: TGTGCCAGCAGCGTCGGGACAGTGAACACTGAAGCTTTCTTT
CDR3aa: CASSVGTVNTEAFF
d_gene: TRBD1
abundance: -
j_gene: TRBJ1-1
len: 14
v_gene: TRBV5-6

CDR3nt: TGTGCCAGCTCGCAAACAGGGGGCGATCAGCCCCAGCATTTT
CDR3aa: CASSQTGGDQPQHF
d_gene: TRBD1
abundance: -
j_gene: TRBJ1-5
len: 14
v_gene: TRBV18

CDR3nt: TGCAGTGCTAGTCGCGGAGGCGGCAATCAGCCCCAGCATTTT
CDR3aa: CSASRGGGNQPQHF
d_gene: -
abundance: -
j_gene: TRBJ1-5
len: 14
v_gene: TRBV20-1

CDR3nt: TGTGCCAGCAGCTCCGTGGTAGGAAGGGGTTATGGGACCCAGTACTTC
CDR3aa: CASSSVVGRGYGTQYF
d_gene: -
abundance: once
j_gene: TRBJ2-5
len: 16
v_gene: TRBV5-4

CDR3nt: TGTGCCACCTGGGACTTCAAAATCCATGAGCAGTTCTTC
CDR3aa: CATWDFKIHEQFF
d_gene: -
abundance: -
j_gene: TRBJ2-1
len: 13
v_gene: TRBV7-2

CDR3nt: TGTGCCAGCTCCCCGGGACAACAAAAAAACATTCAGTACTTC
CDR3aa: CASSPGQQKNIQYF
d_gene: -
abundance: few
j_gene: TRBJ2-4
len: 14
v_gene: TRBV18

CDR3nt: TGTGCCAGCAGCGGACAGGCGATCTATGGCTACACCTTC
CDR3aa: CASSGQAIYGYTF
d_gene: TRBD1
abundance: -
j_gene: TRBJ1-2
len: 13
v_gene: TRBV6-5

CDR3nt: TGTGCCAGCTCAAGACTAGTTGGCACCGGGGAGCTGTTTTTT
CDR3aa: CASSRLVGTGELFF
d_gene: -
abundance: once
j_gene: TRBJ2-2
len: 14
v_gene: TRBV18

CDR3nt: TGTGCCAGCAGCTTAGGTGTCCAAGAAAAACTGTTTTTT
CDR3aa: CASSLGVQEKLFF
d_gene: -
abundance: -
j_gene: TRBJ1-4
len: 13
v_gene: TRBV11-2

CDR3nt: TGTGCCAGCAGTTCCTCGGCCGGGCGAGGGCTGCGGCCCCAGCATTTT
CDR3aa: CASSSSAGRGLRPQHF
d_gene: -
abundance: -
j_gene: TRBJ1-5
len: 16
v_gene: TRBV28

CDR3nt: TGTGCCAGCAGCTTAACCCAGGGCAATGAGCAGTTCTTC
CDR3aa: CASSLTQGNEQFF
d_gene: -
abundance: -
j_gene: TRBJ2-1
len: 13
v_gene: TRBV7-3